One sample yielded the 28 T cell receptor beta chains listed below, sequenced in a study of cytomegalovirus exposure and HLA in healthy donors. The PCR had 60 Vbeta and 13 Jbeta primers. Generated by immunoSEQ multiplex PCR, the TCRdb table keeps only in-frame clones and is missing some. The sample is made up of about 190,000 clones, and the top ten hold 6.5% of it. Material: PBMCs. These receptor sequences come from a man aged 30 to 45 in good health and CMV-seronegative.

The chain has TRBV5-1 and TRBJ1-1; TRBD1 matches 9 bases. The CDR3 contains 15 residues. Germline CDR1 SGHRS, CDR2 YFSETQ. The ends lost 4 bases at V and 3 bases at J; junction bases unmatched: 7. DNA for the CDR3: TGCGCCAGCAGCCTAACGGGACAGGGTGACACTGAAGCTTTCTTT. Translating gives CASSLTGQGDTEAFF.

This sequence joins TRBV5-4 and TRBJ2-3, with TRBD2 matching 7 bases. CDR3 length equals 15 residues. Unmatched junction bases numbered 5, after V lost 1 base and J lost 3 bases. Looked up from germline, CDR1 is SGHNT and CDR2 is YYREEE (reference sequence). The CDR3: CASSLKLASTDTQYF. The DNA for the CDR3 is TGTGCCAGCAGCTTGAAACTAGCGTCAACAGATACGCAGTATTTT.

The chain is built from TRBV21-1 and TRBJ1-6; the table's D call TRBD1 went unverified against the DNA. TRBV21-1 represents a pseudogene. This CDR3 has 15 amino acids. Here the CDR3 reads CASSEDRARDSPLHF. The CDR3 DNA is TGTGCCAGCAGCGAGGACAGGGCCAGGGATTCACCCCTCCACTTT.

V and J are TRBV9 and TRBJ2-1, with 10 nucleotides matching TRBD1. The CDR3 contains 15 residues. CDR1 is SGDLS and CDR2 is YYNGEE in the germline V gene. The junction had 1 base not matched to a gene; V was cut back by 0 bases and J by 4 bases. CDR3 sequence reads: CASSVGTGGYNEQFF. CDR3 bases: TGTGCCAGCAGCGTAGGGACAGGGGGTTACAATGAGCAGTTCTTC.

The V call is TRBV11-3, the J call TRBJ2-1; 11 bases map to TRBD1. The junction had 7 bases not matched to a gene; V was cut back by 5 bases and J by 7 bases. Germline V lookup: CDR1 SGHNT, CDR2 YENEEA. This CDR3 comprises 15 residues. As DNA, the CDR3 is TGTGCCAGCAGCCTCGGGACAGGGGGGTTTAATGAGCAGTTCTTC. It codes for CASSLGTGGFNEQFF.

The J gene is TRBJ1-1, the V gene TRBV7-3, with 7 bases aligning to TRBD1. From germline, CDR1 is SGHTA and CDR2 FQGTGA. With V trimmed by 5 bases and J by 5 bases, 8 bases remained unmatched. This CDR3 contains 14 residues. CDR3 in DNA: TGTGCCAGCAGCCCAGACAGGGCGGGGACTGAAGCTTTCTTT. Amino acid sequence: CASSPDRAGTEAFF.

The rearrangement uses TRBV9 and TRBJ1-2; no firm D call. V was clipped by 0 bases and J by 2 bases, with 5 bases between them. The germline V gene has CDR1 SGDLS and CDR2 YYNGEE. CDR3 length: 13 amino acids. CDR3 DNA sequence: TGTGCCAGCAGCGTAGAACTGAACTATGGCTACACCTTC. Residues: CASSVELNYGYTF.

The rearrangement joins TRBV7-9 to TRBJ2-1; 8 nucleotides line up with TRBD2. Germline CDR1 is SEHNR and CDR2 is FQNEAQ (reference sequence). V shed 1 base and J 6 bases; nucleotides not matched to a gene: 11. The CDR3 covers 17 residues. CDR3 loop: CASSLGPGRARGNEQFF. CDR3 bases: TGTGCCAGCAGCTTAGGTCCCGGGAGGGCCAGGGGCAATGAGCAGTTCTTC. The variable domain in full, completed from reference TRBV7-9 and TRBJ2-1, reads DTGVSQNPRHKITKRGQNVTFRCDPISEHNRLYWYRQTLGQGPEFLTYFQNEAQLEKSRLLSDRFSAERPKGSFSTLEIQRTEQGDSAMYLCASSLGPGRARGNEQFFGPGTRLTVL.

The chain carries TRBV10-2 and TRBJ1-4; the D is unclear. Trimming cost V 10 bases and J 0 bases, with 6 bases left between them. In germline, CDR1 is WSHSY, CDR2 SAAADI. This CDR3 is built from 12 residues. CDR3 coding DNA: TGCGCCACCTCGGCAACTAATGAAAAACTGTTTTTT. Its translation: CATSATNEKLFF.

J is TRBJ2-7 and V is TRBV7-2; D is undetermined. The CDR3 contains 14 residues. V lost 4 bases and J 1 base, leaving 11 bases between the germline ends. CDR1 and CDR2 (germline): SGHTA, FQGNSA. The CDR3 loop is CASSSVAVSYEQYF. In DNA form, the CDR3 reads TGTGCCAGCAGCTCCGTGGCGGTTTCCTACGAGCAGTACTTC.

The chain joins TRBV6-4 to TRBJ2-5; 9 nucleotides match TRBD2. Germline-derived CDR1 and CDR2 are MRHNA and SNTAGT. The length of the CDR3 is 14 residues. J was trimmed by 5 bases and V by 9 bases; bases with no gene match: 10. CDR3 in DNA: TGTGCCAGGCTAGCGGGGTCGAAGACGGAGACCCAGTACTTC. Amino acid sequence: CARLAGSKTETQYF.

The genes are TRBV4-1 and TRBJ2-7; possible D gene TRBD1, 5 bases. Between the trimmed V and J ends, which lost 1 base and 4 bases, there was a span of 11 bases. Germline V CDR1 and CDR2: MGHRA, YSYEKL. The CDR3 extends over 14 amino acids. The CDR3 reads CASSQVGQGYEQYF. CDR3 nucleotide sequence: TGCGCCAGCAGCCAAGTAGGGCAGGGTTACGAGCAGTACTTC.

The chain recombines TRBV7-9 with TRBJ2-3, with 7 nucleotides matching TRBD1. The V gene's germline CDR1 is SEHNR and CDR2 FQNEAQ (reference sequence). CDR3 length: 15 amino acids. Unmatched junction bases numbered 5, after V lost 1 base and J lost 4 bases. DNA for the CDR3: TGTGCCAGCAGCTTAGTTTCGACAGGGCCAGATACGCAGTATTTT. It is translated as CASSLVSTGPDTQYF.

The V gene is TRBV28, the J gene TRBJ1-5; 7 bases fit TRBD1. This CDR3 contains 15 residues. Germline V gene lookup returns CDR1 MDHEN and CDR2 SYDVKM. V was pared by 7 bases and J by 1 base, with 7 bases of the junction left unmatched. This CDR3 is CASITQGTSNQPQHF. The CDR3 DNA sequence: TGTGCCAGCATTACACAGGGGACCAGCAATCAGCCCCAGCATTTT.

CDR3 nucleotides: TGTGCCAGCAGCTCATCAGGGGATCACTATGGCTACACCTTC. Translated, it gives CASSSSGDHYGYTF. The gene calls are TRBV7-2 and TRBJ1-2; D is perhaps TRBD1 (6 bases). The CDR3 has 14 amino acids. Germline V lookup: CDR1 SGHTA, CDR2 FQGNSA. With 4 bases removed from V and 3 bases from J, the gap between germline ends came to 12 bases.

The genes are TRBV7-6 and TRBJ1-3, with 10 bases aligning to TRBD1. The CDR3 extends over 16 amino acids. Germline values: CDR1 SGHVS, CDR2 FNYEAQ. After removal of 5 bases from V and 2 bases from J, the junction contained 6 bases not matched to a gene. CDR3 nucleotide sequence: TGTGCCAGCAGCCTAGGACAGGGGGGAGCTGGAAACACCATATATTTT. Translated, it gives CASSLGQGGAGNTIYF.

This chain links TRBV27 with TRBJ2-6; weak D call: TRBD1 (6 bases). With 7 bases removed from V and 4 bases from J, the gap between germline ends came to 14 bases. The CDR3 contains 15 residues. The germline V gene has CDR1 MNHEY and CDR2 SMNVEV (reference sequence). In nucleotides, the CDR3 is TGTGCCAGCACCTCTTTGGGGGCCGGGGCCAACGTCCTGACTTTC. This sequence encodes CASTSLGAGANVLTF.

Note on this clone: Other nucleotide sequences from this sample produce the same CDR3. The chain has TRBV6-5 and TRBJ2-7, with a tentative D call TRBD2 (6 bases). The germline V and J ends were trimmed by 2 bases and 5 bases, with 16 bases remaining between them. Germline CDR1 is MNHEY and CDR2 is SVGAGI. CDR3 length: 15 residues. CDR3 sequence: CASSYGGTRRDEQYF. DNA for the CDR3: TGTGCCAGCAGTTACGGCGGGACTCGAAGAGACGAGCAGTACTTC.

This CDR3 is CASSLRTGISNQPQHF. DNA of the CDR3: TGTGCCAGCAGCTTGAGAACAGGTATTAGCAATCAGCCCCAGCATTTT. The rearrangement uses TRBV5-6 and TRBJ1-5; D might be TRBD1 (5 bases). Germline CDR1 reads SGHDT; CDR2 reads YYEEEE. The CDR3 length is 16 residues. Trimming removed 1 base from V and 0 bases from J, with 11 bases in between.

The gene calls are TRBV28 and TRBJ2-3; perhaps TRBD1 as D (6 bases). Trimming took 10 bases from V and 0 from J, leaving 11 bases between them. Germline values: CDR1 MDHEN, CDR2 SYDVKM. This CDR3 comprises 13 residues. The CDR3 DNA is TGTGCCACCCCAGGGGATAGCACAGATACGCAGTATTTT. Residues: CATPGDSTDTQYF.

Details on this clone: The junction departs from the called germline gene at one end, perhaps through a read error. DNA for the CDR3: TGTGCCATCAGTGACTCTACAGGGAACACTGAAGCTTTCTTT. It is translated as CAISDSTGNTEAFF. This chain joins TRBV6-1 and TRBJ1-1, with D possibly matching TRBD1 (5 bases). Germline V gives CDR1 MNHNS, CDR2 SASEGT. The CDR3 is 14 residues long.

The chain carries TRBV7-2 and TRBJ2-3, with 14 bases matching TRBD2. V dropped 6 bases and J dropped 11; count of bases not matched to a gene: 7. The CDR3 has 14 amino acids. Germline CDR1 is SGHTA and CDR2 is FQGNSA. Here the CDR3 DNA reads TGTGCCAGCAGATCCGCCGGGACTAGCGGGGGGCAGTATTTT. Translating it yields CASRSAGTSGGQYF. Full variable domain (remainder filled in from reference TRBV7-2 and TRBJ2-3): GAGVSQSPSNKVTEKGKDVELRCDPISGHTALYWYRQSLGQGLEFLIYFQGNSAPDKSGLPSDRFSAERTGGSVSTLTIQRTQQEDSAVYLCASRSAGTSGGQYFGPGTRLTVL.

The V and J genes are TRBV14 and TRBJ2-5, with 8 positions matching TRBD1. The trim removed 1 base at V and 4 bases at J, leaving 5 bases unmatched. The CDR3 is made up of 15 amino acids. Germline CDR1 SGHDN, CDR2 FVKESK. The CDR3 coding sequence is TGTGCCAGCAGCCAAGGGACAGGGAAAGGAGAGACCCAGTACTTC. It encodes CASSQGTGKGETQYF.

The CDR3 here is CSVEGNRGTNYEQYF. The CDR3 nucleotides read TGCAGCGTTGAAGGGAACAGGGGAACCAACTACGAGCAGTACTTC. The chain couples TRBV29-1 to TRBJ2-5; 7 bases match TRBD1. The J call may be incorrect, as the DNA end agrees better with TRBJ2-7. Germline lookup yields CDR1 SQVTM and CDR2 ANQGSEA. This CDR3 contains 15 residues.

V usage is TRBV30 and J usage is TRBJ1-3; D uncertain. The CDR3 extends over 12 amino acids. The V and J ends lost 8 bases and 5 bases respectively, with 13 bases between them. The germline V gene has CDR1 GTSNPN and CDR2 SVGIG (reference sequence). CDR3 region: CARGNGRNTIYF. CDR3 in DNA: TGTGCCAGAGGGAACGGCAGAAACACCATATATTTT.

J is TRBJ1-5 and V is TRBV7-8, with D possibly TRBD1 on 5 matching bases. This CDR3 is built from 15 residues. Germline CDR1 SGHVS, CDR2 FQNEAQ. V was shortened by 1 base and J by 4 bases, with 11 bases between the two germline ends. The CDR3 bases are TGTGCCAGCAGCTTAGGGGGCCAACCAAATCAGCCCCAGCATTTT. This codes for CASSLGGQPNQPQHF.

V and J are TRBV7-2 and TRBJ2-5; possibly TRBD1 for D (6 bases). Germline assignment: CDR1 SGHTA and CDR2 FQGNSA. V lost 3 bases and J lost 3, with 8 bases in between. The CDR3 covers 13 residues. The CDR3 protein is CASSFNREETQYF. DNA for the CDR3: TGTGCCAGCAGCTTTAACAGGGAAGAGACCCAGTACTTC.

The chain couples TRBV6-6 to TRBJ1-1; 8 bases align to TRBD1. With V trimmed by 6 bases and J by 2 bases, 5 bases remained unmatched. Germline V gives CDR1 MNHNY, CDR2 SVGAGI (reference sequence). The CDR3 covers 14 residues. The CDR3 sequence: CASSMDRANTEAFF. The CDR3 DNA reads TGTGCCAGCAGCATGGACAGGGCCAACACTGAAGCTTTCTTT.